The 25 T cell receptor beta chains reported below all come from one sample, sequenced in a study of response to subunit inactivated influenza vaccine (dated 2018 in TCRdb). The protocol used for the library was RT-PCR. Sequencing was carried out with an Illumina HiSeq 2500. The public reads were quality trimmed at Q25 with fastp and then assembled into clones with MiXCR by TCRdb, keeping productive beta chains. Rows with a matching CDR3 protein are joined into one entry that keeps the most common DNA and genes. The sample profile shows about 170,000 distinct CDR3 sequences; around 12% of them were found once. The biggest ten clones account for about 29% of the sample. The same sample was also studied in work on T cells expressing NK-cell markers. The other study reports the following: TCR beta cDNA libraries were made by 5'RACE template switching that added a universal primer site and unique molecular identifiers.

Specimen: CD8+ T cells sorted from PBMCs, collected 11 to 12 days after vaccination. The receptors derive from a man aged 45-60 years who received an inactivated influenza vaccine. Donor details come from another sample of the same person, matched by shared clones.

There are many counts of this clonotype. This chain uses TRBV12-3 or TRBV12-4 with TRBJ1-1; D remains ambiguous. Trimming took 2 bases from V and 4 from J, leaving 11 bases between them. This CDR3 spans 14 amino acids. The CDR3: CASSLSDHLTEAFF. The CDR3 DNA reads as TGTGCCAGCAGTTTATCGGACCACCTCACTGAAGCTTTCTTT.

The rearrangement links TRBV7-8 to TRBJ2-7; D ambiguous. This CDR3 is 16 amino acids long. The V end was cut by 5 bases, the J end by 4 bases, with 21 bases between. CDR1 and CDR2 (germline): SGHVS, FQNEAQ. The CDR3 nucleotides read TGTGCCAGCAGCATCAACCCGGGCGCCTCTCTATACGAGCAGTACTTC. Translation: CASSINPGASLYEQYF.

This clonotype was observed a handful of times. This chain uses TRBV5-1 with TRBJ2-5, with a weak D call TRBD2 (5 bases). This CDR3 contains 14 residues. Per the germline V gene, CDR1 is SGHRS and CDR2 is YFSETQ. V lost 0 bases and J 2 bases, leaving 8 bases between the germline ends. Here the CDR3 reads CASSLDGKQETQYF. The CDR3 DNA reads TGCGCCAGCAGCTTGGACGGGAAGCAAGAGACCCAGTACTTC.

V and J are TRBV20-1 and TRBJ1-4, with D possibly being TRBD1 (6 bases). The CDR3 has 13 residues. The V gene's germline CDR1 is DFQATT and CDR2 SNEGSKA (reference sequence). V was cut by 5 bases and J by 6 bases, with 13 bases left in between. In DNA, the CDR3 is TGCAGTGCTTTGGGGGACATTGATGAAAAACTGTTTTTT. Translated, it gives CSALGDIDEKLFF.

V usage is TRBV19 and J usage is TRBJ2-7, with D hard to call. Trimming left V 7 bases short and J 0 bases short, with 16 bases between. Germline values: CDR1 LNHDA, CDR2 SQIVND (reference sequence). The CDR3 is 15 amino acids. CDR3 region: CASTPNPSLSYEQYF. CDR3 nucleotides: TGTGCCAGTACCCCTAATCCGTCCCTCTCCTACGAGCAGTACTTC.

The chain combines TRBV6-5 with TRBJ2-1; a possible D gene is TRBD2 (6 bases). The CDR3 consists of 16 residues. Looked up from germline, CDR1 is MNHEY and CDR2 is SVGAGI. The V end lost 1 base, the J end lost 8 bases, and 18 bases lay between the germline ends. For the CDR3, the DNA is TGTGCCAGCAGTTACTTCGGGGGACCCCACGGAGATGAGCAGTTCTTC. Its protein is CASSYFGGPHGDEQFF.

The chain combines TRBV5-1 with TRBJ2-3; TRBD2 might be the D (5 bases). This CDR3 spans 12 amino acids. V was clipped by 7 bases and J by 5 bases, with 11 bases between them. In germline, CDR1 is SGHRS, CDR2 YFSETQ. CDR3 residues: CASRGSLDTQYF. The CDR3 DNA follows: TGCGCCAGCCGAGGGTCGCTAGATACGCAGTATTTT. The variable domain in full, completed from reference TRBV5-1 and TRBJ2-3, reads KAGVTQTPRYLIKTRGQQVTLSCSPISGHRSVSWYQQTPGQGLQFLFEYFSETQRNKGNFPGRFSGRQFSNSRSEMNVSTLELGDSALYLCASRGSLDTQYFGPGTRLTVL.

This clonotype has at least ten counts. The chain couples TRBV27 to TRBJ2-2; 11 bases match TRBD2. The CDR3 contains 16 residues. Germline trimming cut 6 bases from V and 5 bases from J; bases unmatched to any gene: 8. Per the germline V gene, CDR1 is MNHEY and CDR2 is SMNVEV (reference sequence). CDR3 in DNA: TGTGCCAGCAGCCCACTAGCGGGAGCAAGTACCGGGGAGCTGTTTTTT. Translation gives CASSPLAGASTGELFF.

This clonotype was picked up many times. V gene TRBV7-8 combines with J gene TRBJ2-2; D call uncertain. The length of the CDR3 is 14 residues. The V gene's germline CDR1 is SGHVS and CDR2 FQNEAQ. The V gene lost 5 bases and the J gene lost 3 bases, with 10 bases spanning the gap. The CDR3 bases are TGTGCCAGCAGCGACCTGGCTTACACCGGGGAGCTGTTTTTT. This encodes CASSDLAYTGELFF.

This clonotype was seen ten or more times. This chain connects TRBV7-9 to TRBJ2-7, with D unclear. This CDR3 is 12 amino acids long. Germline V gives CDR1 SEHNR, CDR2 FQNEAQ (reference sequence). The V end was cut by 1 base, the J end by 7 bases, with 8 bases between. CDR3 sequence reads: CASSLGAREQYF. CDR3 DNA sequence: TGTGCCAGCAGCTTAGGAGCGCGAGAGCAGTACTTC.

The chain has TRBV27 and TRBJ2-1, with 9 nucleotides matching TRBD2. The CDR3 runs to 15 residues. V dropped 7 bases and J dropped 4; count of bases not matched to a gene: 8. Germline CDR1 and CDR2: MNHEY and SMNVEV (reference sequence). CDR3 in amino acids: CASTTSGGTYNEQFF. For the CDR3, the DNA is TGTGCCAGCACTACCAGCGGGGGGACTTACAATGAGCAGTTCTTC.

This clonotype was seen ten or more times. At one boundary the junction diverges from the germline segment, which might be a read error. The chain carries TRBV7-9 and TRBJ2-1, with D hard to call. Germline-derived CDR1 and CDR2 are SEHNR and FQNEAQ (reference sequence). The CDR3 has 13 residues. The CDR3 is CASSLGSYNEQFF. The CDR3, as DNA: TGTGCCAGCAGTTTAGGCAGTTACAATGAGCAGTTCTTC. Looking up the rest from reference TRBV7-9 and TRBJ2-1 gives the full variable domain: DTGVSQNPRHKITKRGQNVTFRCDPISEHNRLYWYRQTLGQGPEFLTYFQNEAQLEKSRLLSDRFSAERPKGSFSTLEIQRTEQGDSAMYLCASSLGSYNEQFFGPGTRLTVL.

This clonotype was recorded a few times. The J gene is TRBJ1-4, the V gene TRBV4-3; no clear D. The V end lost 1 base, the J end lost 4 bases, and 10 bases lay between the germline ends. The germline CDR1 and CDR2 sequences are LGHNA and YSLEER. CDR3 length: 15 amino acids. The CDR3 nucleotides read TGCGCCAGCAGCCAAGTCATCGCCAGTAATGAAAAACTGTTTTTT. Protein sequence: CASSQVIASNEKLFF.

The table lists this clonotype with many counts. The CDR3 sequence is CATSDTLDPRDYNEQFF. Here the CDR3 DNA reads TGTGCCACCAGTGATACCTTGGACCCAAGGGATTACAATGAGCAGTTCTTC. This chain joins TRBV24-1 and TRBJ2-1; no clear D. This CDR3 contains 17 residues. Trimming removed 3 bases from V and 4 bases from J, with 18 bases in between. Germline V gene sequence: CDR1 KGHDR, CDR2 SFDVKD.

This clonotype occurred a few times. The chain links TRBV10-3 to TRBJ2-7; 11 positions agree with TRBD1. The length of the CDR3 is 16 residues. Trimming at V came to 8 bases and at J to 7 bases, leaving 16 bases not matched to a gene. The germline V gene encodes CDR1 ENHRY and CDR2 SYGVKD. CDR3 in amino acids: CAIGTPTGQGENEQYF. The CDR3 nucleotides are TGTGCCATCGGTACTCCTACGGGACAGGGGGAGAATGAGCAGTACTTC.

The chain uses TRBV14 and TRBJ2-3; 12 bases are shared with TRBD1. From germline, CDR1 is SGHDN and CDR2 FVKESK. V lost 0 bases, J lost 3 bases, and 7 bases stayed unmatched. The CDR3 has 18 amino acids. The CDR3 bases are TGTGCCAGCAGCCAAGAAGCGGGACAGGGGGCAGGTACAGATACGCAGTATTTT. Translation: CASSQEAGQGAGTDTQYF.

The rearrangement joins TRBV20-1 to TRBJ2-4, with D unclear. CDR3 length equals 16 residues. CDR1 is DFQATT and CDR2 is SNEGSKA in the germline V gene (reference sequence). V lost 6 bases and J 0 bases, leaving 18 bases between the germline ends. For the CDR3, the DNA is TGCAGTGCGCCGGATCCCTCTTTACTAGCCAAAAACATTCAGTACTTC. Amino acids: CSAPDPSLLAKNIQYF.

This clonotype showed up just a few times. The gene calls are TRBV12-3 or TRBV12-4 and TRBJ2-7; 9 positions agree with TRBD2. The CDR3 consists of 15 residues. V shed 3 bases and J 3 bases; nucleotides not matched to a gene: 6. CDR3 loop: CASSFAGGSYYEQYF. The CDR3 bases are TGTGCCAGCAGTTTTGCGGGAGGGAGCTACTACGAGCAGTACTTC.

The rearrangement joins TRBV28 to TRBJ2-3, with D possibly matching TRBD2 (6 bases). The CDR3 loop spans 19 amino acids. Germline-derived CDR1 and CDR2 are MDHEN and SYDVKM. Trimming left V 3 bases short and J 3 bases short, with 25 bases between. CDR3 loop: CASSFPLGTPPDPTDTQYF. The CDR3 coding sequence is TGTGCCAGCAGTTTCCCCCTTGGGACTCCCCCGGACCCTACAGATACGCAGTATTTT.

V and J are TRBV28 and TRBJ2-5; D may match TRBD1 or TRBD2 (5 bases each). This CDR3 comprises 14 residues. Trimming left V 6 bases short and J 3 bases short, with 14 bases between. The germline gives CDR1 MDHEN, CDR2 SYDVKM. CDR3 in amino acids: CASRPLGEKETQYF. In DNA, the CDR3 is TGTGCCAGCAGACCCCTGGGGGAGAAAGAGACCCAGTACTTC.

The rearrangement joins TRBV6-5 to TRBJ2-5; 7 nucleotides align to TRBD2. Germline V gene sequence: CDR1 MNHEY, CDR2 SVGAGI. V shed 3 bases, J shed 4 bases, and the junction held 11 bases outside the gene matches. This CDR3 spans 16 amino acids. The DNA for the CDR3 is TGTGCCAGCAGTTATCTCCGGGGCGGGGGAGGAGAGACCCAGTACTTC. Its protein product is CASSYLRGGGGETQYF.

This clonotype has just a few counts. This sequence joins TRBV15 and TRBJ1-2; weak D call: TRBD1 (5 bases). Deletions cut 3 bases from V and 1 base from J, with 9 bases between. From germline, CDR1 is LNHNV and CDR2 YYDKDF (reference sequence). The CDR3 runs 14 residues. Written as DNA, the CDR3 is TGTGCCACCAGCAGCGACAGATTTAACTATGGCTACACCTTC. Protein product: CATSSDRFNYGYTF.

The genes are TRBV20-1 and TRBJ2-3, with 9 bases matching TRBD2. The CDR3 runs to 15 residues. The germline V gene has CDR1 DFQATT and CDR2 SNEGSKA (reference sequence). The trim removed 0 bases at V and 6 bases at J, leaving 7 bases unmatched. The CDR3 DNA follows: TGCAGTGCTAGAGACGAGCGGGGGGCATGGGATACGCAGTATTTT. It codes for CSARDERGAWDTQYF.

This clonotype turned up a few times. The chain carries TRBV15 and TRBJ2-7; D gene uncertain. The CDR3 loop spans 15 amino acids. Trimming pared 0 bases from V and 6 bases from J, leaving 15 bases between. CDR1 and CDR2 (germline): LNHNV, YYDKDF (reference sequence). The CDR3 reads CATSRDSGTASEQYF. CDR3 nucleotides: TGTGCCACCAGCAGAGATTCTGGCACGGCCTCCGAGCAGTACTTC.

The V call is TRBV7-2, the J call TRBJ1-5, with D maybe TRBD1 (5 bases). The CDR3 is 12 amino acids. In germline, CDR1 is SGHTA, CDR2 FQGNSA. The V end lost 1 base, the J end lost 9 bases, and 7 bases lay between the germline ends. The CDR3 bases are TGTGCCAGCAGCTTAGGGGGGGTGCCCCAGCATTTT. Amino acid sequence: CASSLGGVPQHF.